One sample yielded the 6 T cell receptor beta chains listed below, sequenced in a study of T cell responses to AZD1222 COVID-19 vaccine. The protocol was immunoSEQ multiplex PCR, while the TCRdb copy is restricted to in-frame clones and leaves out a portion. Of fewer than 120,000 clones listed, 85% to 95% are singletons. The material was peripheral blood, obtained 28 days after the second AZD1222 dose. These TCRs come from an adult who received the AZD1222 COVID-19 vaccine.

The chain has TRBV5-4 and TRBJ2-7; 9 bases line up with TRBD1. V lost 9 bases to trimming and J lost 5 bases; unmatched junction nucleotides: 9. The CDR3 runs 13 residues. Germline lookup yields CDR1 SGHNT and CDR2 YYREEE (reference sequence). The CDR3 bases are TGTGCCACCAAGCGGGACAGGGATGACGAGCAGTACTTC. Translation: CATKRDRDDEQYF. The full variable domain, rest sourced from reference TRBV5-4 and TRBJ2-7, is ETGVTQSPTHLIKTRGQQVTLRCSSQSGHNTVSWYQQALGQGPQFIFQYYREEENGRGNFPPRFSGLQFPNYSSELNVNALELDDSALYLCATKRDRDDEQYFGPGTRLTVT.

This chain links TRBV20-1 with TRBJ2-3; D is perhaps TRBD1 or TRBD2 (5 bases each). Trimming removed 3 bases at V and 5 bases at J, with 15 bases between. Germline loops: CDR1 DFQATT, CDR2 SNEGSKA (reference sequence). This CDR3 comprises 14 residues. This CDR3 is CSASLQGVKDTQYF. The CDR3 coding sequence is TGCAGTGCTAGTCTTCAGGGAGTTAAAGATACGCAGTATTTT.

This chain uses TRBV19 with TRBJ1-1; D is unresolved. Germline CDR1 LNHDA, CDR2 SQIVND (reference sequence). This CDR3 is built from 14 residues. Trimming pared 1 base from V and 4 bases from J, leaving 10 bases between. The CDR3 is CASSIGEAVTEAFF. DNA of the CDR3: TGTGCCAGTAGTATAGGGGAAGCGGTCACTGAAGCTTTCTTT.

V gene TRBV7-9 combines with J gene TRBJ2-7, with TRBD1 as a possible D gene (6 bases). V was shortened by 5 bases and J by 2 bases, with 16 bases between the two germline ends. Germline V gene data show CDR1 as SEHNR and CDR2 as FQNEAQ (reference sequence). The CDR3 has 15 residues. The CDR3 DNA reads TGTGCCAGCAGCCAATCACAGGGATCGGCCTACGAGCAGTACTTC. Amino acids: CASSQSQGSAYEQYF.

V and J are TRBV6-1 and TRBJ1-1; no definite D call. The V end lost 2 bases, the J end lost 0 bases, and 7 bases lay between the germline ends. CDR1 is MNHNS and CDR2 is SASEGT in the germline V gene. The length of the CDR3 is 14 residues. DNA for the CDR3: TGTGCCAGCAGTGAATATGGGTTGAACACTGAAGCTTTCTTT. Protein: CASSEYGLNTEAFF.

The rearrangement uses TRBV18 and TRBJ2-1, with a tentative D call TRBD1 (6 bases). Trimming shortened V by 6 bases and J by 5 bases, and 14 bases separated the two germline ends. CDR3 length equals 14 residues. CDR1 and CDR2 (germline): KGHSH, LQKENI. CDR3 region: CASSPLGANNEQFF. The DNA of the CDR3 is TGTGCCAGCTCCCCCCTGGGGGCAAACAATGAGCAGTTCTTC. The full variable domain, its missing parts supplied by reference TRBV18 and TRBJ2-1, is NAGVMQNPRHLVRRRGQEARLRCSPMKGHSHVYWYRQLPEEGLKFMVYLQKENIIDESGMPKERFSAEFPKEGPSILRIQQVVRGDSAAYFCASSPLGANNEQFFGPGTRLTVL.